This T cell receptor (beta chain) emerged from a study of blood T cells in healthy people across ages. With V trimmed by 4 bases and J by 0 bases, 6 bases remained unmatched. Germline V CDR1 and CDR2: MGHRA, YSYEKL. The CDR3 is 16 amino acids. Findings of the study overall: Researchers report that TCR beta diversity correlated strongly with naive T cell percentage. Observed TCR beta diversity per million T cells went down as age went up. This fall followed a roughly linear course with age.

Turning to this clonotype: Its specificity is not known.

It was with a sample-barcoded 5' primer and a J-beta primer mix that a second PCR of about 7 to 12 cycles was run. TCRdb re-called the 5' RACE reads through MiXCR, storing one row per CDR3 protein. The table records some 550,000 distinct CDR3 sequences, around half of them present only once. Sample: blood. This clonotype was obtained from a man aged 80 or over in good health. This chain connects TRBV4-1 to TRBJ2-3, with 8 bases fitting TRBD1. CDR3 amino acids: CASSLRQGRSTDTQYF. The CDR3 nucleotides read TGCGCCAGCAGCCTGAGACAGGGGAGAAGCACAGATACGCAGTATTTT.